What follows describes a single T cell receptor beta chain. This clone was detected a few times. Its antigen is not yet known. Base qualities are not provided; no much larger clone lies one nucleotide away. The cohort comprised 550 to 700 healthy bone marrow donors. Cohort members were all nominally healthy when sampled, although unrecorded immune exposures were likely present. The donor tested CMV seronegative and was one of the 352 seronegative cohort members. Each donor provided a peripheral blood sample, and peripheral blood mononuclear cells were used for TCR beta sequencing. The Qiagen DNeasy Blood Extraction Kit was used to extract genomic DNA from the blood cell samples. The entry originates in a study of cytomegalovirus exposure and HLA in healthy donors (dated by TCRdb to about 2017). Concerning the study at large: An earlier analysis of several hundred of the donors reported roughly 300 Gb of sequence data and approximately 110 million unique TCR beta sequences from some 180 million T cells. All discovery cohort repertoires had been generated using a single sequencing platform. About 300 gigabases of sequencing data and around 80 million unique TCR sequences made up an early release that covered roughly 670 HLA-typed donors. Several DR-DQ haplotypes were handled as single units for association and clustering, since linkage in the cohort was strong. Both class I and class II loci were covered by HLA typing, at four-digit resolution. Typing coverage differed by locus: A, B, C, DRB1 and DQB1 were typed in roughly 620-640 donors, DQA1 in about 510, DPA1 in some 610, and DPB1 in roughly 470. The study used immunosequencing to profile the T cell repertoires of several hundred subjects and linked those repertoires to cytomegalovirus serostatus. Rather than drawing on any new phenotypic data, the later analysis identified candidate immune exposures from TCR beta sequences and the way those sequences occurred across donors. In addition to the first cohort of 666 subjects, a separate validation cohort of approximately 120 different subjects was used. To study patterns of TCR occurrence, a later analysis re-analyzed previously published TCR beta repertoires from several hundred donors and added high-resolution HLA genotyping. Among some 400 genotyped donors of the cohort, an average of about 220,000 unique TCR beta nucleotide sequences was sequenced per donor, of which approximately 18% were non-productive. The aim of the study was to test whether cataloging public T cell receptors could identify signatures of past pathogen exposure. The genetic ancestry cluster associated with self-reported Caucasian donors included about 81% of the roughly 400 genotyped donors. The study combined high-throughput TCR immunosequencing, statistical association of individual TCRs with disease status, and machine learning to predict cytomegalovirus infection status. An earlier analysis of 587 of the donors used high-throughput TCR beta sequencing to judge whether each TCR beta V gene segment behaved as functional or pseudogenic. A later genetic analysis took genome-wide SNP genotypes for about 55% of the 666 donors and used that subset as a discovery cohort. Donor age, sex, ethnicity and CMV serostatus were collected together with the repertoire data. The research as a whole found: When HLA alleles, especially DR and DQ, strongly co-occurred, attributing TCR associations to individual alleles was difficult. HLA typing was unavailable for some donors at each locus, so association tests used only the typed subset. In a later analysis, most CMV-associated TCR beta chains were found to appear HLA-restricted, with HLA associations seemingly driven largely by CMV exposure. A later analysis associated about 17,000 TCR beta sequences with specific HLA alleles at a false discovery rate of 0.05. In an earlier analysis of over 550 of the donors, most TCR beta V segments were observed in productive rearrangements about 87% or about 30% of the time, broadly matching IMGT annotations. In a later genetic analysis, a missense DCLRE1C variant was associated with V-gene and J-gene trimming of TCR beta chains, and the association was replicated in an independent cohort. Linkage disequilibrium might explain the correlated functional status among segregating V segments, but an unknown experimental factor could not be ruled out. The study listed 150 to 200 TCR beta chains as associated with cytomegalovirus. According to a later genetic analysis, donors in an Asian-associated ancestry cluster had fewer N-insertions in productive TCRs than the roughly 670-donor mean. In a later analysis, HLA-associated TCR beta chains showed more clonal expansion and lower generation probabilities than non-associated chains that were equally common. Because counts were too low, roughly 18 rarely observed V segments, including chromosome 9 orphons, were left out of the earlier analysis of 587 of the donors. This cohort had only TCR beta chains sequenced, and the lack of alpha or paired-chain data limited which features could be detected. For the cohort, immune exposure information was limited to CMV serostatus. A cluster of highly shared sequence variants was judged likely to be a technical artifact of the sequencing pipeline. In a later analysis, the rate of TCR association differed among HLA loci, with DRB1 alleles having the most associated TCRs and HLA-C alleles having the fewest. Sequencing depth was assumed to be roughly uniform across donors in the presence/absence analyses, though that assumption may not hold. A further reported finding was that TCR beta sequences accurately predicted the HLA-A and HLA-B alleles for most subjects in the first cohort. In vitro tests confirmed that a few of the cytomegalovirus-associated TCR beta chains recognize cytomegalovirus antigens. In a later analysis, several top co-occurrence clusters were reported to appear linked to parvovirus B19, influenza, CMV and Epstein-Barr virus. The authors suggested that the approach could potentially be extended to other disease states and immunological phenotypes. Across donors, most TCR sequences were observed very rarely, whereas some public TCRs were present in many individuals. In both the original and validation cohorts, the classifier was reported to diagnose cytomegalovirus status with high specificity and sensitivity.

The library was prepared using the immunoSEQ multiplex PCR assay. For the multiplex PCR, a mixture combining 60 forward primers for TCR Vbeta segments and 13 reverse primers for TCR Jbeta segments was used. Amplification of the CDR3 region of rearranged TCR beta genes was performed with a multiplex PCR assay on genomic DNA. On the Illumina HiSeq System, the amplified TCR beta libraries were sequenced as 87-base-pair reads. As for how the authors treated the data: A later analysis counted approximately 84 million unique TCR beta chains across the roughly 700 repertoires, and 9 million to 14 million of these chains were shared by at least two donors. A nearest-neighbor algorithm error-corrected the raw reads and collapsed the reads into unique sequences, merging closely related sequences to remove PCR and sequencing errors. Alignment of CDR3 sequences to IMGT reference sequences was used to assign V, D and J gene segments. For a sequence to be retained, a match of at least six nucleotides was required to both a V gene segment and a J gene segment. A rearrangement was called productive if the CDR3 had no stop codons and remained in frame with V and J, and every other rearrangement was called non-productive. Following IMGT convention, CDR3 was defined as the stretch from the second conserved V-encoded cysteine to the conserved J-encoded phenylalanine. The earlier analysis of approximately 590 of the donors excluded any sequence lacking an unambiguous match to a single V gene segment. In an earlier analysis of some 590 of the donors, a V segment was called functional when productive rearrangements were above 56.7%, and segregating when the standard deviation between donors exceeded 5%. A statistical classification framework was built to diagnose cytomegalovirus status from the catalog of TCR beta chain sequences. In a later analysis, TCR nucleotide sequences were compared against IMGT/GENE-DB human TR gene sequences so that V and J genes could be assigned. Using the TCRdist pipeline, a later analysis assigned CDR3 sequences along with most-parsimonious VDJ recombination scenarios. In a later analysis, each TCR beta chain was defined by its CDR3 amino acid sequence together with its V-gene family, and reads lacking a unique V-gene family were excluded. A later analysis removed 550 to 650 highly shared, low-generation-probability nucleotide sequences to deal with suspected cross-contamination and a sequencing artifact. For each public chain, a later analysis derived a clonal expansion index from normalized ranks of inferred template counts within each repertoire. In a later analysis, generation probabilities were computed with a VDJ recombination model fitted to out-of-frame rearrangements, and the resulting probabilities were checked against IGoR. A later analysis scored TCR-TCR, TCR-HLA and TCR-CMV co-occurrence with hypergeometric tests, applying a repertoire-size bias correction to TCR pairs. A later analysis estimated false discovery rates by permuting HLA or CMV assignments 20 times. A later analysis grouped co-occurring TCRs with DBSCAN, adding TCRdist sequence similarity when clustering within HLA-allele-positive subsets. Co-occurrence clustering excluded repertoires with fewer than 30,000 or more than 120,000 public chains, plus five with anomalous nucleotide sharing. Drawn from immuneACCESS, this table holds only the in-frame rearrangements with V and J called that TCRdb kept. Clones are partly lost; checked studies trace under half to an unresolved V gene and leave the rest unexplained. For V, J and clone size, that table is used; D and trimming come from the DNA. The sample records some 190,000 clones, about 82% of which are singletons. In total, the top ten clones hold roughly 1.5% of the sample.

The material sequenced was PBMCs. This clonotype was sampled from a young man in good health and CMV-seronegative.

The sequenced DNA: TGCGCCAGCAGCCAAACGGTAATCTCGGGAGGCTACACCTTC. Its protein reads: CASSQTVISGGYTF. The V and J genes are TRBV4-1 and TRBJ1-2; the D gene identity is not certain. CDR1 is given as MGHRA and CDR2 as YSYEKL, both from the germline V gene. The V end loses 2 bases and the J end loses 8 bases, and a stretch of 15 bases separates them. The CDR3, from cysteine to phenylalanine, totals 14 residues. Only the CDR3 DNA stays, 42 bases, in frame from base 1.